This TCR beta chain was recorded in a study of neurological immune-mediated disorders. General study points: The most TCR clonal expansion was seen in HTLV-1-associated myelopathy, and the least was seen in multiple sclerosis, which fell below healthy controls.

This clonotype was picked up many times. Its antigen is currently unknown. TCRdb re-derived calls from the 5' RACE reads in MiXCR, one entry per CDR3 protein. The sample records approximately 85,000 distinct CDR3 sequences, 4.3% being singletons. Regarding time point: longitudinal time-point 3. This TCR came from a woman aged 55-70 years with multiple sclerosis. The sequenced sample was PBMCs.

DNA of the CDR3: TGTGCCATCAGTGCCCAGGTCGGGCGAGGCTACACCTTC. The encoded protein is CAISAQVGRGYTF. This chain connects TRBV10-3 to TRBJ1-2; D remains unclear. The V end lost 4 bases, the J end lost 8 bases, and 14 bases lay between the germline ends. Germline CDR1 reads ENHRY; CDR2 reads SYGVKD. This CDR3 comprises 13 residues.